Listed below are T cell receptor beta chains from one sample, sequenced in a study of blood T cell repertoires in COVID-19. Sequencing used immunoSEQ multiplex PCR; TCRdb keeps in-frame clones, though not all of them. The profile shows roughly 38,000 clones, around 80% of them singletons. The source material was peripheral blood. Receptors originate from a man in his 60s with acute or convalescent COVID-19. Each CDR3 is given without its conserved first and last residue. A D gene is named only where the DNA matches it firmly.

.,TRBV5-1,ASSLGGGMGEQY
TRBD1,TRBV7-9,ASSKDRAYEQY
TRBD1,TRBV12-3/TRBV12-4,AIGTGRRETQY
TRBD1,TRBV19,ASSDRGIGNQPQH
TRBD1,TRBV19,ASSRVQGTYTGELF
.,TRBV7-6,ASSLGGGQPQH
.,TRBV11-2,ASSLDRASPKNIQY
.,TRBV7-2,ASSREWVNTEAF
.,TRBV11-3,ASSSLGTGELF
.,TRBV21-1,ASVRERAKNIQY
.,TRBV11-3,ASSQRTENTGELF
TRBD2,TRBV5-1,ASSLRGTSGATQETQY
.,TRBV7-2,ASSLDSSREETQY
.,TRBV21-1,ASKSPYNSPLH
TRBD2,TRBV3-1/TRBV3-2,ASSLAGAAEQY
.,TRBV29-1,SVSQGTGELF
TRBD2,TRBV25-1,ASSPPGLAGVEQF
.,TRBV2,ASSELLSSILSGYT
.,TRBV28,ASSLLGEFQPQH
.,TRBV5-1,ASSLAGRGGVGYT
TRBD1,TRBV2,ASGKDRPNEQF
TRBD2,TRBV29-1,SVGGPGLAGNEQF
.,TRBV10-3,AISESLSTDTQY
TRBD1,TRBV4-3,ASSPDREDTEAF
.,TRBV15,ATSRDLGGLSYEQY
.,TRBV11-2,ASSLGTAGNTDTQY
TRBD2,TRBV7-2,ASSIAGGNNEQF
TRBD1,TRBV14,ASSQVQDRAYEQY
.,TRBV5-6,ASSRRFETAGSGANVLT
TRBD1,TRBV9,ASSVAPDRAEAF
TRBD1,TRBV7-2,ASSSGQGGEKLF
.,TRBV5-5,ASSLAVRGPYDV
TRBD2,TRBV11-3,AIGTSGPQETQY
TRBD1,TRBV6-2/TRBV6-3,ASSPTGNYGYT
TRBD2,TRBV4-2,ASSQETGGYTGELF
TRBD1,TRBV6-2/TRBV6-3,ASSKPGQGLGNTGELF
TRBD1,TRBV14,ASGQGTDTQY
.,TRBV28,ASGGAGETQY
TRBD2,TRBV7-9,ASSSSSGRASYNEQF
TRBD2,TRBV28,ASSSLAGATDTQY
.,TRBV25-1,ASSLRQTHEQY
TRBD1,TRBV6-6,ASSLGTGGNSPLH
TRBD1,TRBV2,ASSEPGGYQPQH
.,TRBV6-2/TRBV6-3,ASSSAGNEQF
.,TRBV10-3,AISPGTLTYNEQF
.,TRBV2,ASLPTGESPLH
TRBD1,TRBV6-5,AIRPGQSYGYT
TRBD1,TRBV2,ASSGTGGHGNTIY
.,TRBV18,ASSPPIPGDEQF
TRBD1,TRBV6-4,ASTPGQGKYGYT
TRBD1,TRBV5-6,ASSQWTGREQY
.,TRBV5-1,ASSSTWSSYNEQF
.,TRBV9,ASSVGPPGATQETQY
TRBD1,TRBV15,ATSTTGGLGDEQY
TRBD1,TRBV5-1,ASSLAPDRAGYT
.,TRBV6-5,ASRKTGKGPEAF
TRBD2,TRBV7-2,ASSYGGLAGTGQY
TRBD2,TRBV7-9,ASSVLAGGPDEQF